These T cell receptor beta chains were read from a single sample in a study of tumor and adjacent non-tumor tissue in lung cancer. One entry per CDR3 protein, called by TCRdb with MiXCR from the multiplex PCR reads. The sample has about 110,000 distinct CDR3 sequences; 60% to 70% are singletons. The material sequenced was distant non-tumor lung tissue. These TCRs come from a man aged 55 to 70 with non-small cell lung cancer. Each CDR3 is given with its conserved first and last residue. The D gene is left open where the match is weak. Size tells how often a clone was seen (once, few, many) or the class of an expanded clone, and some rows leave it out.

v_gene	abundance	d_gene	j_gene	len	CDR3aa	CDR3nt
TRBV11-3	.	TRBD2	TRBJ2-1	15	CDSSLVAGGSGEQFF	TGTGACAGCAGCTTAGTAGCGGGAGGGTCTGGTGAACAGTTCTTC
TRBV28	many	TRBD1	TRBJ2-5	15	CASSIQGTRQETQYF	TGTGCCAGCAGTATACAGGGGACACGGCAAGAGACCCAGTACTTC
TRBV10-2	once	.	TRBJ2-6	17	CDSSGGNAISGANVLTF	TGTGACAGCAGTGGAGGAAACGCGATCTCTGGGGCCAACGTCTTGACTTTC
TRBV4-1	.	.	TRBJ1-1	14	CTSSPLGGDQGAIF	TGCACCAGCAGCCCCCTGGGCGGGGATCAAGGAGCTATCTTT
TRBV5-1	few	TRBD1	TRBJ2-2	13	CASSSQGTGELFF	TGCGCCAGCAGTTCACAGGGGACCGGGGAGCTGTTTTTT
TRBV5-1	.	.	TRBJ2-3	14	CAGSLAGFPDMQYF	TGCGCCGGCAGCTTGGCGGGTTTCCCAGATATGCAGTATTTT
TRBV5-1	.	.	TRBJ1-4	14	CASRRRGGNEKLFF	TGCGCCAGCCGCAGAAGGGGGGGCAATGAAAAACTGTTTTTT
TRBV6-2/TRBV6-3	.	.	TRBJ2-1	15	CASSYSGGRFNGQFF	TGTGCCAGCAGTTACTCCGGAGGTAGGTTCAATGGGCAGTTCTTC
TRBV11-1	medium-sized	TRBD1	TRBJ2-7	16	CASSLALTGGLYEQYF	TGTGCCAGCAGCTTAGCCCTCACAGGGGGCCTTTACGAGCAGTACTTC
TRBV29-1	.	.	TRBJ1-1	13	CSVERSAKPDAFF	TGCAGCGTTGAAAGGTCTGCAAAGCCTGATGCTTTCTTT
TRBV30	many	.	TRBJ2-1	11	CAWRGYNEQFF	TGTGCCTGGAGGGGCTACAATGAGCAGTTCTTC
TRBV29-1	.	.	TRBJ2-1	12	CSVVYNLHEQFF	TGCAGTGTTGTGTACAATCTCCATGAGCAGTTCTTC
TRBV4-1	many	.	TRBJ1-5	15	CASSQDEARSQPQHF	TGCGCCAGCAGCCAAGATGAGGCCAGGAGTCAGCCCCAGCATTTT
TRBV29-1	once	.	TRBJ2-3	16	CSVGSGTATSTHTQDF	.
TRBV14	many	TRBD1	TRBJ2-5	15	CASSLDRGRLETQYF	TGTGCCAGCAGCCTCGACAGGGGGAGGCTCGAGACCCAGTACTTC
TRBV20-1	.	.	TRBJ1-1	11	CSTTRGSEAFF	TGCAGTACTACCCGAGGGAGTGAAGCTTTCTTT
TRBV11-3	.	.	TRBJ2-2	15	CASSLGPSDTEELFF	TGTGCCAGCAGCCTAGGACCTTCGGACACAGAGGAGCTGTTTTTT
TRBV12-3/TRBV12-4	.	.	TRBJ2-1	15	CASSLTGGAHNEQFF	TGTGCCAGCAGTTTAACAGGTGGCGCACACAATGAGCAGTTCTTC
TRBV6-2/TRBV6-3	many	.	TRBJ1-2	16	CASKDPTASSNYGYTF	TGTGCCAGCAAAGACCCTACAGCTAGCTCTAACTATGGCTACACCTTC
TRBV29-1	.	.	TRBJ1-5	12	CSVGGGRETQHF	TGTAGCGTTGGTGGGGGTAGGGAGACCCAGCATTTT
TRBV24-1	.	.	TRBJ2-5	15	CATSDGWSAQETQYF	TGTGCCACCAGTGACGGTTGGTCTGCACAAGAGACCCAGTACTTC
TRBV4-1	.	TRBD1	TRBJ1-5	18	CTSSQTGTGRDGNQPQHF	TGCACCAGCAGCCAAACCGGGACAGGGCGTGATGGTAATCAGCCCCAGCATTTT
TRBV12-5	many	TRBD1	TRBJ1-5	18	CASGLVQGGQGAGQPQHF	TGTGCTAGTGGTTTGGTACAAGGTGGACAGGGGGCAGGACAGCCCCAGCATTTT
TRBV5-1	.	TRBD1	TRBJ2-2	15	CASNLMTGGTGELFF	TGCGCCAGCAACTTGATGACAGGGGGCACCGGGGAGCTGTTTTTT
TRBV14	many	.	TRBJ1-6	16	CASSHLFEGNSSPLHF	TGTGCCAGCAGCCACCTATTCGAAGGGAATAGTTCACCCCTCCACTTT
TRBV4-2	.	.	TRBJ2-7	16	CAISQDLGGGGLEQYF	TGTGCCATCAGCCAAGATCTTGGGGGCGGGGGCCTCGAGCAGTACTTC
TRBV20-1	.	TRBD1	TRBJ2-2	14	CSVPGQGDTGELFF	TGCAGTGTCCCGGGACAGGGAGACACCGGGGAGCTGTTTTTT
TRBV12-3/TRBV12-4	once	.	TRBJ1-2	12	CASGQTHYGYTF	TGTGCCAGCGGCCAAACACACTATGGCTACACCTTC
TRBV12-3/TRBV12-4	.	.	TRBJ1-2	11	CASSLNGGYIF	TGTGCCAGTAGTTTAAATGGGGGCTACATCTTC
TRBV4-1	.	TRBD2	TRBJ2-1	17	CASSQGGYSGFGNEQFF	TGCGCCAGCAGCCAAGGAGGGTATAGCGGGTTCGGGAATGAGCAGTTCTTC
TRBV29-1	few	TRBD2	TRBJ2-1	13	CSAVLAGAAEQFF	TGTAGCGCTGTTCTAGCGGGAGCGGCTGAGCAGTTCTTC
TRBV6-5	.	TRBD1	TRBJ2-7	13	CASRQGAANEQYF	TGTGCCAGCAGGCAGGGGGCCGCCAACGAGCAATACTTC
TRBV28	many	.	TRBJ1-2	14	CASSYGPQGGGYTF	TGTGCCAGCAGTTACGGACCACAGGGAGGTGGCTACACCTTC
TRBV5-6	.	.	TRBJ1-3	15	CASDLYPETVNTIYF	TGTGCCAGCGACCTATACCCGGAAACTGTAAACACCATATATTTT